This T cell receptor (beta chain) stems from a study of T cells in tuberculosis. Sorting used thawed, overnight-rested PBMC stained with anti-CD3, a viability dye and GMM-loaded CD1B tetramer. C32 glucose monomycolate from Rhodococcus equi was loaded onto the CD1B tetramers. The method was immunoSEQ multiplex PCR; TCRdb's version includes in-frame clones alone and lacks a portion of them. The table shows approximately 100,000 clones, with approximately 91% occurring only once. A single count supports this clone. CDR3 size: 17 residues. The germline V gene has CDR1 SGDLS and CDR2 YYNGEE. Trimming removed 3 bases from V and 4 bases from J; junction bases left unmatched: 14.

This receptor was taken from an adult woman with latent tuberculosis. The chain employs TRBV9 and TRBJ2-5; 8 bases match TRBD1. Source material: CD1b-GMM tetramer-negative cells sorted from PBMCs. CDR3 in DNA: TGTGCCAGCAGCGAGGGTTTCCAGGGGGCTTCCTCAGAGACCCAGTACTTC. Protein sequence: CASSEGFQGASSETQYF.